The rows below give T cell receptor beta chains drawn from one sample of a study of shared clonotypes between healthy human individuals. Assay: immunoSEQ multiplex PCR; the TCRdb copy retains only in-frame clones and omits some. Among 2 million to 2.5 million clones, 95% were seen once, and the ten largest hold roughly 0.13%. The sequenced sample consisted of naive CD4+ T cells sorted from blood. The source of these receptors is a young man in good health. CDR3s include the opening cysteine and the closing phenylalanine or tryptophan. The D gene is left open where the match is weak. Size is stated for part of the rows, as once, few or many counts, or as a class when the clone is expanded.

>TRBJ1-5|TRBV7-2|-|-|13
CASSFVPNQPQHF
TGTGCCAGCAGCTTTGTCCCCAATCAGCCCCAGCATTTT
>TRBJ2-7|TRBV6-6|-|TRBD1|14
CASSRRQGTYEQYF
TGTGCCAGCAGTCGCCGACAGGGAACCTACGAGCAGTACTTC
>TRBJ2-6|TRBV10-3|-|-|18
CAITSEGTASSGANVLTF
TGTGCCATCACCTCTGAGGGGACGGCCAGCTCTGGGGCCAACGTCCTGACTTTC
>TRBJ1-1|TRBV28|few|-|15
CASVGPPEIDTEAFF
TGTGCCAGCGTGGGTCCCCCGGAAATAGACACTGAAGCTTTCTTT
>TRBJ1-5|TRBV10-3|-|TRBD1|14
CAISGDSSNQPQHF
TGTGCCATCAGTGGGGACAGTAGCAATCAGCCCCAGCATTTT
>TRBJ2-3|TRBV10-3|once|TRBD1|15
CAISSTGASTDTQYF
TGTGCCATCAGCTCGACAGGGGCCAGCACAGATACGCAGTATTTT
>TRBJ2-7|TRBV29-1|-|-|12
CSVVTASYEQYF
TGCAGCGTGGTGACAGCATCCTACGAGCAGTACTTC
>TRBJ2-3|TRBV27|-|-|13
CASSLSTGWAQYF
TGTGCCAGCAGTTTATCGACAGGCTGGGCGCAGTATTTT
>TRBJ2-2|TRBV4-3|-|TRBD2|17
CASSQGASGRTDGELFF
TGCGCCAGCAGCCAAGGGGCTAGCGGGAGGACCGACGGGGAGCTGTTTTTT
>TRBJ2-3|TRBV7-7|-|-|17
CASSPRSGTVSTDTQYF
TGTGCTAGCAGCCCCAGATCCGGGACGGTCAGCACAGATACGCAGTATTTT
>TRBJ2-3|TRBV6-1|-|-|14
CASSERGGTDTQYF
TGTGCCAGCAGTGAGAGGGGAGGCACAGATACGCAGTATTTT
>TRBJ2-3|TRBV7-6|-|-|14
CASSLARGADTQYF
TGTGCCAGCAGCTTAGCGCGTGGGGCAGATACGCAGTATTTT
>TRBJ1-5|TRBV2|-|-|14
CASSVSQGYQPQHF
TGTGCCAGCAGTGTGTCCCAGGGATATCAGCCCCAGCATTTT
>TRBJ1-1|TRBV9|-|-|14
CASSVVKGWTEAFF
TGTGCCAGCAGCGTAGTTAAGGGGTGGACTGAAGCTTTCTTT
>TRBJ2-7|TRBV7-2|-|TRBD1|14
CASSWTGTAYEQYF
TGTGCCAGCAGCTGGACCGGGACAGCCTACGAGCAGTACTTC
>TRBJ2-5|TRBV7-8|-|-|16
CASSRREAGPQETQYF
TGTGCCAGCAGCCGTCGGGAAGCGGGTCCCCAAGAGACCCAGTACTTC
>TRBJ2-7|TRBV5-1|-|-|12
CASSPDFYEQYF
TGCGCCAGCAGTCCGGACTTCTACGAGCAGTACTTC
>TRBJ1-2|TRBV2|-|-|14
CASSPPDWNHGYTF
TGTGCCAGCAGTCCCCCGGACTGGAACCATGGCTACACCTTC
>TRBJ1-4|TRBV7-8|-|-|15
CASSLVGSTNEKLFF
TGTGCCAGCAGCTTAGTAGGTTCAACTAATGAAAAACTGTTTTTT
>TRBJ1-2|TRBV13|once|-|15
CASSLGRQGNYGYTF
TGTGCCAGCAGCTTAGGCCGGCAGGGTAACTATGGCTACACCTTC
>TRBJ2-6|TRBV18|-|-|15
CASSPSGSGANVLTF
TGTGCCAGCTCACCATCAGGCTCTGGGGCCAACGTCCTGACTTTC
>TRBJ1-4|TRBV9|-|-|15
CASSVDVATNEKLFF
TGTGCCAGCAGCGTAGATGTCGCAACTAATGAAAAACTGTTTTTT
>TRBJ2-7|TRBV11-2|-|-|13
CASSLGRLDEQYF
TGTGCCAGCAGCCTCGGTCGGTTAGACGAGCAGTACTTC
>TRBJ2-7|TRBV7-2|-|-|16
CASSLARSASSYEQYF
TGTGCCAGCAGCTTAGCGAGGTCAGCCTCGTCCTACGAGCAGTACTTC